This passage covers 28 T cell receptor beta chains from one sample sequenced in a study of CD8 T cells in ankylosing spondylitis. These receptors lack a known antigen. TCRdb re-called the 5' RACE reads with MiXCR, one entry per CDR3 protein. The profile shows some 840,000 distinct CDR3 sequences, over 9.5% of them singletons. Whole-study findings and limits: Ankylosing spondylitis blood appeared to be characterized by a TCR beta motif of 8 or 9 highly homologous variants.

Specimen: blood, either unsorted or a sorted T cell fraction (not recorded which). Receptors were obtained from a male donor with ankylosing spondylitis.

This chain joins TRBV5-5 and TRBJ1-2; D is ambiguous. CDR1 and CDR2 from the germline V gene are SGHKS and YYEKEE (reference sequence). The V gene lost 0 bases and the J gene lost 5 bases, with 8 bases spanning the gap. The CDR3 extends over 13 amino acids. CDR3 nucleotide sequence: TGTGCCAGCAGCTTGGTGGCACCATATGGCTACACCTTC. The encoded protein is CASSLVAPYGYTF.

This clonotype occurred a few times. Written as DNA, the CDR3 is TGCAGTGCTGCTACAGGCGCCTACAATGAGCAGTTCTTC. Encoded protein: CSAATGAYNEQFF. This rearrangement joins TRBV20-1 to TRBJ2-1, with a possible D match to TRBD1 (5 bases). The CDR3 runs to 13 residues. CDR1 DFQATT and CDR2 SNEGSKA come from the germline V gene (reference sequence). V was trimmed by 5 bases and J by 2 bases, leaving 10 bases between them.

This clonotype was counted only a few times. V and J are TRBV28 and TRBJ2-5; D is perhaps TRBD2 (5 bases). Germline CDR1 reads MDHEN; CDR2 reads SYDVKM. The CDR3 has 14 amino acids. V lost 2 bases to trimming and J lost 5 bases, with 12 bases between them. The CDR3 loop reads CASSLDGVGETQYF. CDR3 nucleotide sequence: TGTGCCAGCAGTTTAGACGGGGTGGGGGAGACCCAGTACTTC.

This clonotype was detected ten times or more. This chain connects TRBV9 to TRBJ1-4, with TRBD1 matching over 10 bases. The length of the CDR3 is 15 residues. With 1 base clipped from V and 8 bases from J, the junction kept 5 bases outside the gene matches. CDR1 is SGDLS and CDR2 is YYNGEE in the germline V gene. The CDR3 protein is CASSVTGTGEEKLFF. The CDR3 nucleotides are TGTGCCAGCAGCGTAACCGGGACAGGGGAAGAAAAACTGTTTTTT.

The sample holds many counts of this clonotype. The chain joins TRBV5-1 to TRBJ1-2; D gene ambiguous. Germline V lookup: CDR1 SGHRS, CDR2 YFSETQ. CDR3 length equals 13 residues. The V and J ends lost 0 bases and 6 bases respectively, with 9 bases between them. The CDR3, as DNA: TGCGCCAGCAGCTTGGTTCCCTGGGATGGCTACACCTTC. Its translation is CASSLVPWDGYTF.

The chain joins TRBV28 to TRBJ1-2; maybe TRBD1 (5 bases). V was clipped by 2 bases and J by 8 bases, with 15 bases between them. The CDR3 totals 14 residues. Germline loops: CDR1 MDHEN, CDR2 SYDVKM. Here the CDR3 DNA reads TGTGCCAGCAGTTTAATAGCAGGGTTGCGGGGCTACACCTTC. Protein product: CASSLIAGLRGYTF.

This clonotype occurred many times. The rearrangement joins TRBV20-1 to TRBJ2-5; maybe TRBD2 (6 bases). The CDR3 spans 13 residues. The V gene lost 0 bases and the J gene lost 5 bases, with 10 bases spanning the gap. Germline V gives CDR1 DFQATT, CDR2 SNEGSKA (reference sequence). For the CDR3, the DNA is TGCAGTGCTAGAGATACTAGCCGCGAGACCCAGTACTTC. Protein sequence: CSARDTSRETQYF.

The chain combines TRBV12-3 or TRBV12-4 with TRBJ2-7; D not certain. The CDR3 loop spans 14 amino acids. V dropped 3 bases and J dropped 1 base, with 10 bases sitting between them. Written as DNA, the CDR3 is TGTGCCAGCAGTTTTTTTGGAGATTCCTACGAGCAGTACTTC. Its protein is CASSFFGDSYEQYF.

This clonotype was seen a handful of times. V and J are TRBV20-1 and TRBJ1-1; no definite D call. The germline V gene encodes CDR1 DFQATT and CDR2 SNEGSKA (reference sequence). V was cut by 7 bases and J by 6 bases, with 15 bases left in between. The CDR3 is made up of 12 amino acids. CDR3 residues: CSVPGEVPEAFF. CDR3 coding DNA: TGCAGTGTTCCTGGCGAGGTCCCTGAAGCTTTCTTT.

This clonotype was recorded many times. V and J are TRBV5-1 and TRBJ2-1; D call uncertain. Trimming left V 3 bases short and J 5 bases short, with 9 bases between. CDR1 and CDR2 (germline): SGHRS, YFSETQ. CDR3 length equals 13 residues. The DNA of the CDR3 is TGCGCCAGCAGCTACGGGCCTAACAATGAGCAGTTCTTC. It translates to CASSYGPNNEQFF.

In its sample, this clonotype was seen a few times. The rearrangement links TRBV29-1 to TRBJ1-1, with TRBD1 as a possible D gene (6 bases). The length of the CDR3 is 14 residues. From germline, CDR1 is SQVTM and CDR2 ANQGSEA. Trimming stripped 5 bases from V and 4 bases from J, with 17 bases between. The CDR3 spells CSVQGPLPSTEAFF. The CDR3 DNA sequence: TGCAGCGTTCAGGGGCCCTTACCTTCCACTGAAGCTTTCTTT.

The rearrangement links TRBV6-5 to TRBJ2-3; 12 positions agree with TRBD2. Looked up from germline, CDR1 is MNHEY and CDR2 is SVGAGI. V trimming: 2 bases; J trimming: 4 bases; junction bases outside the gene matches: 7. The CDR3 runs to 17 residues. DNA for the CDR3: TGTGCCAGCAGTTACCCCGGACTAGCGGGAAGGTCAGATACGCAGTATTTT. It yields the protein CASSYPGLAGRSDTQYF.

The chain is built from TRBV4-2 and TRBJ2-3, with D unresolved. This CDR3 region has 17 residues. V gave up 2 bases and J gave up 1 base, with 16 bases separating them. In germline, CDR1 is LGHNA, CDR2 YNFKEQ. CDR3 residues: CASSQRLSAQGTDTQYF. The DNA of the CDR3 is TGTGCCAGCAGCCAACGACTGAGTGCTCAGGGCACAGATACGCAGTATTTT.

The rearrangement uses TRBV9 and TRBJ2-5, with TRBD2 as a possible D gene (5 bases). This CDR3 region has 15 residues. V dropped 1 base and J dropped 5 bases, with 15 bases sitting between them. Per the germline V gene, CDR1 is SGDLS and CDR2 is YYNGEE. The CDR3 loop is CASSVNPGVGETQYF. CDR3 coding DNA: TGTGCCAGCAGCGTAAATCCCGGGGTTGGTGAGACCCAGTACTTC.

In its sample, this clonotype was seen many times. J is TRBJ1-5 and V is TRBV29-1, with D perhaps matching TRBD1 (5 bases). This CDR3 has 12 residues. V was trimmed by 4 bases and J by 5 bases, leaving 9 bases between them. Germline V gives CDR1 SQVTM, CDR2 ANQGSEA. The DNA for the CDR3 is TGCAGCGTTGGGGACCTCTATCAGCCCCAGCATTTT. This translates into CSVGDLYQPQHF.

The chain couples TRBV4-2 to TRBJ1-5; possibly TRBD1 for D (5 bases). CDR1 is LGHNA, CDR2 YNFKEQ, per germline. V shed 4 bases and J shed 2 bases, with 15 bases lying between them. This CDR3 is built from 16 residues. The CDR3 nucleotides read TGTGCCAGCAGCCTCGTTGGGGGAACTGGCAATCAGCCCCAGCATTTT. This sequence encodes CASSLVGGTGNQPQHF.

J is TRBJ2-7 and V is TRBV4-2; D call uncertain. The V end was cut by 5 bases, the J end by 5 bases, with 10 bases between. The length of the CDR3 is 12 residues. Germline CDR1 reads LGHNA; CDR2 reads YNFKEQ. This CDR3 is CASSSRWHEQYF. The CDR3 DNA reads TGTGCCAGCAGCTCCCGGTGGCACGAGCAGTACTTC.

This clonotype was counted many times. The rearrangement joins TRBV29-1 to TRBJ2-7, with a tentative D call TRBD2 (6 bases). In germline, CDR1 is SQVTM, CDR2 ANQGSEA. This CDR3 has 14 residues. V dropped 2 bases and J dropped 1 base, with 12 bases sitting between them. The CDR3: CSVELGTESYEQYF. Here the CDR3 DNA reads TGCAGCGTTGAACTCGGGACTGAATCCTACGAGCAGTACTTC.

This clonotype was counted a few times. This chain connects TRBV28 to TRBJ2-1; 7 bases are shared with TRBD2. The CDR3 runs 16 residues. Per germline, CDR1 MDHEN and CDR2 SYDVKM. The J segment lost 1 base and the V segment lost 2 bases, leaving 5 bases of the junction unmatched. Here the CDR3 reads CASSLLAAGSYNEQFF. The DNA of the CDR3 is TGTGCCAGCAGTTTACTAGCGGCTGGGTCCTACAATGAGCAGTTCTTC.

The CDR3 spells CASSVSWGTEAFF. The DNA for the CDR3 is TGTGCCAGCAGCGTTTCCTGGGGGACTGAAGCTTTCTTT. The rearrangement links TRBV9 to TRBJ1-1; a possible D gene is TRBD1 (5 bases). The CDR3 runs to 13 residues. CDR1 is SGDLS and CDR2 is YYNGEE in the germline V gene. The V end was cut by 2 bases, the J end by 5 bases, with 10 bases between. Drawing the rest from reference TRBV9 and TRBJ1-1, the complete variable domain is DSGVTQTPKHLITATGQRVTLRCSPRSGDLSVYWYQQSLDQGLQFLIQYYNGEERAKGNILERFSAQQFPDLHSELNLSSLELGDSALYFCASSVSWGTEAFFGQGTRLTVV.

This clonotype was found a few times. The CDR3 loop reads CSASHWQLSTDTQYF. The DNA for the CDR3 is TGCAGTGCTAGCCACTGGCAGCTCAGCACAGATACGCAGTATTTT. This rearrangement joins TRBV20-1 to TRBJ2-3; D not certain. V lost 3 bases and J lost 0, with 13 bases in between. Germline-derived CDR1 and CDR2 are DFQATT and SNEGSKA (reference sequence). The CDR3 totals 15 residues.

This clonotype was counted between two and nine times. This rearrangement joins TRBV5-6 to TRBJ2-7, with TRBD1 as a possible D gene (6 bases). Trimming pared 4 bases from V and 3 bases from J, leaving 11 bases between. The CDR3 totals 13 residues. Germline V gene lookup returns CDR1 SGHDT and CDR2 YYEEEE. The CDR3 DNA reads TGTGCCAGCAGCCAGGACAGACTCTACGAGCAGTACTTC. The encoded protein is CASSQDRLYEQYF.

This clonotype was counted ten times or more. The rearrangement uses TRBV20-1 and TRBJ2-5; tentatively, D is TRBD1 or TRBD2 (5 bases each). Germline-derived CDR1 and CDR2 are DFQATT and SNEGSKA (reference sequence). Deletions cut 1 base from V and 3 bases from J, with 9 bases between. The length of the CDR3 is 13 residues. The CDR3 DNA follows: TGCAGTGCTAGAGCCGTGGGGGAAGAGACCCAGTACTTC. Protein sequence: CSARAVGEETQYF.

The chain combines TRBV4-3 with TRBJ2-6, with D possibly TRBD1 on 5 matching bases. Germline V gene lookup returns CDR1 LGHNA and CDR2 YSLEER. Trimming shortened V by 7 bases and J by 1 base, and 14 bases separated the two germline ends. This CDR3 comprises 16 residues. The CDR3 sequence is CASNKGAGSGANVLTF. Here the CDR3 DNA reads TGCGCCAGCAACAAAGGGGCAGGGTCTGGGGCCAACGTCCTGACTTTC.

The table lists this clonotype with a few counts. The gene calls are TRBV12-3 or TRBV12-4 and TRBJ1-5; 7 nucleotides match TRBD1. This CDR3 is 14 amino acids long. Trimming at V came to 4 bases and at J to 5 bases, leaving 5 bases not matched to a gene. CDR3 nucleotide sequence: TGTGCCAGCAGTTCCGAGACAGGGTATCAGCCCCAGCATTTT. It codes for CASSSETGYQPQHF.

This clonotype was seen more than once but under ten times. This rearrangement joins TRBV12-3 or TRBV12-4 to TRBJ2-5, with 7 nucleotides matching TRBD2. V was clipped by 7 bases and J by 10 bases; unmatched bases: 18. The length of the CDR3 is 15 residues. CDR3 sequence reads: CASIKGLAASQDQYF. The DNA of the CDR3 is TGTGCCAGCATCAAAGGTCTAGCGGCGAGTCAAGACCAGTACTTC.

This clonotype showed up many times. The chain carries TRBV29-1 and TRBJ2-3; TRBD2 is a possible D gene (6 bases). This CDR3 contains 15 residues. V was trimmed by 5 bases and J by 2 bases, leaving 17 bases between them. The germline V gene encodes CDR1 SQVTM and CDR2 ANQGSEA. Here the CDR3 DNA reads TGCAGCGTTTTGAGTAGCGGACAAGCCACAGATACGCAGTATTTT. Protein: CSVLSSGQATDTQYF.

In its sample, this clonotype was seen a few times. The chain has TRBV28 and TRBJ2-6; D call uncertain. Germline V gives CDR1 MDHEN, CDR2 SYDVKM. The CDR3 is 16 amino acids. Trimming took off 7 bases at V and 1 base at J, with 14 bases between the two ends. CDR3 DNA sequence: TGTGCCAGCACCACACCCTGGGCTTCTGGGGCCAACGTCCTGACTTTC. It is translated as CASTTPWASGANVLTF. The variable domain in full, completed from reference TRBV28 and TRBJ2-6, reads DVKVTQSSRYLVKRTGEKVFLECVQDMDHENMFWYRQDPGLGLRLIYFSYDVKMKEKGDIPEGYSVSREKKERFSLILESASTNQTSMYLCASTTPWASGANVLTFGAGSRLTVL.